This TCR beta chain stems from a study of OX40 agonist ivuxolimab in advanced cancers. The protocol was immunoSEQ multiplex PCR, while the TCRdb copy is restricted to in-frame clones and leaves out a portion. The sample records 75,000 to 100,000 clones, roughly nine tenths being singletons. The CDR3 loop spans 13 amino acids. Trimming pared 2 bases from V and 3 bases from J, leaving 8 bases between. Per the germline V gene, CDR1 is SGHRS and CDR2 is YFSETQ. This clonotype originated in an adult with an advanced solid tumor such as melanoma, head and neck, liver or kidney cancer. Material: CD4+ or CD8+ T cells sorted from blood, obtained in a trial of the OX40 agonist ivuxolimab. The chain uses TRBV5-1 and TRBJ1-2; the D gene is possibly TRBD1 (5 bases). The CDR3 DNA sequence: TGCGCCAGCAGCTTTGGGGGGGACTATGGCTACACCTTC. It specifies CASSFGGDYGYTF.